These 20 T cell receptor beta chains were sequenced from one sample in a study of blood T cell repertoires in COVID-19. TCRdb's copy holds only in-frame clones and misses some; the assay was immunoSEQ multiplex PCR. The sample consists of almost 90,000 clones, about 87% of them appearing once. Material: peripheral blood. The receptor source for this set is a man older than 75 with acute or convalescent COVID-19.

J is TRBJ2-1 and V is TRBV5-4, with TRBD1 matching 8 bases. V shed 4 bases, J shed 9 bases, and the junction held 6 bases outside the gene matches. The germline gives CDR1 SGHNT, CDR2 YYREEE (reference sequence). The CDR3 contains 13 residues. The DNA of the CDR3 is TGTGCCAGCAGCCAACAGGGGGATAGTGAGCAGTTCTTC. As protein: CASSQQGDSEQFF.

Written as DNA, the CDR3 is TGTGCCAGCAGCTTAATGGGCGGGGGTCGCACAGATACGCAGTATTTT. It encodes CASSLMGGGRTDTQYF. V gene TRBV7-3 combines with J gene TRBJ2-3, with 7 bases matching TRBD2. J lost 1 base, V lost 1 base, and 5 bases had no gene match. The CDR3 extends over 16 amino acids. Germline CDR1 and CDR2: SGHTA and FQGTGA. Complete variable domain (other parts from reference TRBV7-3 and TRBJ2-3): GAGVSQTPSNKVTEKGKYVELRCDPISGHTALYWYRQSLGQGPEFLIYFQGTGAADDSGLPNDRFFAVRPEGSVSTLKIQRTERGDSAVYLCASSLMGGGRTDTQYFGPGTRLTVL.

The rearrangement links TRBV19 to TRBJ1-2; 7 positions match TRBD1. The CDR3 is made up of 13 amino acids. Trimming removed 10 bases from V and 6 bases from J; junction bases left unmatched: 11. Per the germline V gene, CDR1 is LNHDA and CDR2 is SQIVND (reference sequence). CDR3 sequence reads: CAIGAQGSHGYTF. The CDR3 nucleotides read TGTGCCATTGGGGCACAGGGGAGTCATGGCTACACCTTC.

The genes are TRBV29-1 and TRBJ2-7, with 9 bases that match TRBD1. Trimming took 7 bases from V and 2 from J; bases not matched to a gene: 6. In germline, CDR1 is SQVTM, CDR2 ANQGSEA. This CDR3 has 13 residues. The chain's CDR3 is CSAGTGLTYEQYF. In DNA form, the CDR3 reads TGCAGCGCAGGGACAGGGTTGACCTACGAGCAGTACTTC.

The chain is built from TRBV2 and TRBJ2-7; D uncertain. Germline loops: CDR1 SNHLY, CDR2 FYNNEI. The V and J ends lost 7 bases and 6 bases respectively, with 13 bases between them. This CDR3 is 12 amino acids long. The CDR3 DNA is TGTGCCAGCAATCGCGATAGCTCCGAGCAGTACTTC. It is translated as CASNRDSSEQYF.

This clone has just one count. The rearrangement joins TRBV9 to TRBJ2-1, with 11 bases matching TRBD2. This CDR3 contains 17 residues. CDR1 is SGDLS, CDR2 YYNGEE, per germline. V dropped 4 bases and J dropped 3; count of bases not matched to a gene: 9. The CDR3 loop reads CASSPRPLAGGYNEQFF. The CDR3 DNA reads TGTGCCAGCAGCCCGAGGCCCCTAGCGGGAGGCTACAATGAGCAGTTCTTC.

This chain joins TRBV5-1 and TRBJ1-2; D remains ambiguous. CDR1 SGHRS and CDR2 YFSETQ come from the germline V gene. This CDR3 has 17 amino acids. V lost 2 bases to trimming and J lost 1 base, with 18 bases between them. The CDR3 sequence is CASSFRGDATDNYGYTF. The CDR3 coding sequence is TGCGCCAGCAGCTTCCGAGGTGACGCGACGGATAACTATGGCTACACCTTC.

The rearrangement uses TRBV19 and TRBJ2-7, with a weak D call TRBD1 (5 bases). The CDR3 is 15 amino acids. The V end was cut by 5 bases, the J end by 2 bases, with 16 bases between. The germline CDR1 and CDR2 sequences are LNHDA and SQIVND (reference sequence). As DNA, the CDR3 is TGTGCCAGTAGTGTCCGGCCAGGGCAAACCTACGAGCAGTACTTC. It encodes CASSVRPGQTYEQYF.

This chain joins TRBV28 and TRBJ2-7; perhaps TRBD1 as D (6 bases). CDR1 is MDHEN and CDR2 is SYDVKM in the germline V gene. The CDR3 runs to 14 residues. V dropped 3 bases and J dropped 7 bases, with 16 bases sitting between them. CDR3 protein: CASSLGQGMREQYF. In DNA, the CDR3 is TGTGCCAGCAGTTTGGGCCAGGGGATGAGAGAGCAGTACTTC.

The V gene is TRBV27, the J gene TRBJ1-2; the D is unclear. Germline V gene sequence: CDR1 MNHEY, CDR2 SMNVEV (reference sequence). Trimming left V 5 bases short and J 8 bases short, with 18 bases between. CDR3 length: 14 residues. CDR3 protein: CASSPSGIYEGYTF. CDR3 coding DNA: TGTGCCAGCAGTCCCTCGGGGATCTATGAGGGCTACACCTTC.

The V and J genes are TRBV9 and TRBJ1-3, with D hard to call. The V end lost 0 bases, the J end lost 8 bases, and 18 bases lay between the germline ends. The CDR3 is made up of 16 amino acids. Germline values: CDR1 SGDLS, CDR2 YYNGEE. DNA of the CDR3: TGTGCCAGCAGCGTAGACCTTCAGATGTCCGGAGACACCATATATTTT. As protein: CASSVDLQMSGDTIYF. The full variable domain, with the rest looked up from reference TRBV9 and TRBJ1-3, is DSGVTQTPKHLITATGQRVTLRCSPRSGDLSVYWYQQSLDQGLQFLIQYYNGEERAKGNILERFSAQQFPDLHSELNLSSLELGDSALYFCASSVDLQMSGDTIYFGEGSWLTVV.

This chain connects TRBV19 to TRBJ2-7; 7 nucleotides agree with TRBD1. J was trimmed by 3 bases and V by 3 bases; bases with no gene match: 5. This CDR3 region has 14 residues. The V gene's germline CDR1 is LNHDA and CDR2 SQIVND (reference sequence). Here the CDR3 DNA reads TGTGCCAGTAGTATCCCAGGGACAGTCTACGAGCAGTACTTC. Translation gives CASSIPGTVYEQYF.

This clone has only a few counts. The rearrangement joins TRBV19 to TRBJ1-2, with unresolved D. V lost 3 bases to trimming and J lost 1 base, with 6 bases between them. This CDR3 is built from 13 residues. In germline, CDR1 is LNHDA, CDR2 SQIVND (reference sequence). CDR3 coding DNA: TGTGCCAGTAGTATGATAGATAACTATGGCTACACCTTC. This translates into CASSMIDNYGYTF.

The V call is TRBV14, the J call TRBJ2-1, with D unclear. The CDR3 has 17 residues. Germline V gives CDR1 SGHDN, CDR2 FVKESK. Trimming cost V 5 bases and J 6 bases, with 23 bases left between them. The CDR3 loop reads CASSSRYGPYNLNEQFF. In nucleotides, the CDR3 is TGTGCCAGCAGCTCCAGATATGGGCCATATAATCTCAATGAGCAGTTCTTC.

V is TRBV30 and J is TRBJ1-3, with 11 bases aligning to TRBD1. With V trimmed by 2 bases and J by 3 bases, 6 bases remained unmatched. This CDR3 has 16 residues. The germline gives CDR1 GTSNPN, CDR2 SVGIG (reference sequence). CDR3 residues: CAWSLRTGGSGNTIYF. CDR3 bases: TGTGCCTGGAGTCTTAGGACAGGGGGCAGTGGAAACACCATATATTTT.

The CDR3 DNA follows: TGCACCAGCAGGGACAGCGGGAACACTGAAGCTTTCTTT. It codes for CTSRDSGNTEAFF. The rearrangement uses TRBV1 and TRBJ1-1; the tabulated D call, TRBD1, remains unverified against the DNA. TRBV1 is reported as a pseudogene. This CDR3 is 13 amino acids long.

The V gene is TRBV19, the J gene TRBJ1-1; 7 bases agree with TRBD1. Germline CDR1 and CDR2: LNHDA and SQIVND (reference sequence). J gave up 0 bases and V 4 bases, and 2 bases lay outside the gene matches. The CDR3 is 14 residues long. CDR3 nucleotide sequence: TGTGCCAGTAGTACGACAGGGTTGAACACTGAAGCTTTCTTT. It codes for CASSTTGLNTEAFF. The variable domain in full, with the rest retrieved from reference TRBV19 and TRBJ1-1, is DGGITQSPKYLFRKEGQNVTLSCEQNLNHDAMYWYRQDPGQGLRLIYYSQIVNDFQKGDIAEGYSVSREKKESFPLTVTSAQKNPTAFYLCASSTTGLNTEAFFGQGTRLTVV.

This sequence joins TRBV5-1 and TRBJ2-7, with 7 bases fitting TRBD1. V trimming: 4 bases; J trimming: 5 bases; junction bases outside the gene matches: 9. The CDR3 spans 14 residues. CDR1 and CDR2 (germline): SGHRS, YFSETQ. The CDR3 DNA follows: TGCGCCAGCAGCCCGCGACAGGGCGAGGACGAGCAGTACTTC. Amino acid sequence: CASSPRQGEDEQYF.

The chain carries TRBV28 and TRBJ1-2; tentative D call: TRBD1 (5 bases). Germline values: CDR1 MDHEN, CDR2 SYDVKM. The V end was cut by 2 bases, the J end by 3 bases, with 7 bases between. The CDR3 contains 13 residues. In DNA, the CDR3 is TGTGCCAGCAGTTTAGGGGGGGACTATGGCTACACCTTC. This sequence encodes CASSLGGDYGYTF.

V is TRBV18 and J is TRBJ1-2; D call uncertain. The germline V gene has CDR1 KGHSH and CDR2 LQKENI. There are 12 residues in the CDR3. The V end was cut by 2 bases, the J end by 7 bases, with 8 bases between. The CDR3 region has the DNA TGTGCCAGCTCACCATCGGGGAGTGGCTACACCTTC. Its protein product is CASSPSGSGYTF.